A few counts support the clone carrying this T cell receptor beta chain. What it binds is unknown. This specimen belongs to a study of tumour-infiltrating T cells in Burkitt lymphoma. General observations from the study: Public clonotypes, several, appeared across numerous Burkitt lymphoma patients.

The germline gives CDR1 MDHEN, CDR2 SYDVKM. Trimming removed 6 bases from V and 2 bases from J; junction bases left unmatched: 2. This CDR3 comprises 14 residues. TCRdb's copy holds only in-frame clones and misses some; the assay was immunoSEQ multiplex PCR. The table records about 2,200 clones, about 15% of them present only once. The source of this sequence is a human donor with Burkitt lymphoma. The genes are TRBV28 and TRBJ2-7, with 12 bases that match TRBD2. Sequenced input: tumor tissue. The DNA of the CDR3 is TGTGCCAGCAGCCTAGCGGGAGGGCCCTACGAGCAGTACTTC. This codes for CASSLAGGPYEQYF.